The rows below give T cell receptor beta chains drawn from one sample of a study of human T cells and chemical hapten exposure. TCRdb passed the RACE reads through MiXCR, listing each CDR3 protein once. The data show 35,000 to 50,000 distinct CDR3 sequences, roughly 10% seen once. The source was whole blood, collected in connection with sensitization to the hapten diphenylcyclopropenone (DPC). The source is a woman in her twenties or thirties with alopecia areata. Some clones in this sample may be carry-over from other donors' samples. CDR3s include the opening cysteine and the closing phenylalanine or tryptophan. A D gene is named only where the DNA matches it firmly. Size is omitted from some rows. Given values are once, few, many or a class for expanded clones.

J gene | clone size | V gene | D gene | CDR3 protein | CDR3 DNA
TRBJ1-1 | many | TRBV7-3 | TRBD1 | CASSPFRAQGYTEAFF | TGTGCCAGCAGCCCATTTAGGGCACAGGGGTACACTGAAGCTTTCTTT
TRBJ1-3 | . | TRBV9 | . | CASSTLGETGNTIYF | TGTGCCAGCAGCACCTTAGGGGAAACTGGAAACACCATATATTTT
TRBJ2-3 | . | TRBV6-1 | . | CASSERGASTDTQYF | TGTGCCAGCAGTGAAAGGGGTGCTAGCACAGATACGCAGTATTTT
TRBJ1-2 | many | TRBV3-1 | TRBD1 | CASRPGTGGGYTF | TGTGCCAGCAGGCCCGGGACAGGGGGAGGCTACACCTTC
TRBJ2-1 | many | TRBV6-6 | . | CASSPGVLDGNGQFF | TGTGCCAGCAGCCCCGGGGTTCTTGATGGGAATGGGCAGTTCTTC
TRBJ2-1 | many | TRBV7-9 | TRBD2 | CASSLELAANEQFF | TGTGCCAGCAGCTTAGAACTAGCGGCCAATGAGCAGTTCTTC
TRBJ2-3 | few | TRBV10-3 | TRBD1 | CATRQGDAGTDTQYF | TGTGCCACCCGACAGGGTGATGCCGGCACAGATACGCAGTATTTT
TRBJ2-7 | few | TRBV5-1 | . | CASSLGSYSYEQYF | TGCGCCAGCAGCTTGGGCAGTTACTCCTACGAGCAGTACTTC
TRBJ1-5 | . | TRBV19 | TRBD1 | CATRDRAGNQPQHF | TGTGCCACCCGGGACAGGGCCGGGAATCAGCCCCAGCATTTT
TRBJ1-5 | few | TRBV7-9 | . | CASSLSGLQPQHF | TGTGCCAGCAGCTTATCGGGGTTACAGCCCCAGCATTTT
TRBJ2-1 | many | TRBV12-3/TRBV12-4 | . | CASSFMGEQFF | TGTGCCAGCAGTTTTATGGGAGAGCAGTTCTTC
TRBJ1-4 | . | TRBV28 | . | CASRKQGTNEKLFF | TGTGCCAGCCGGAAACAGGGAACTAATGAAAAACTGTTTTTT
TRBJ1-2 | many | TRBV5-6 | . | CASSPKARSSNYGYTF | TGTGCCAGCAGCCCCAAAGCGCGGTCATCTAACTATGGCTACACCTTC
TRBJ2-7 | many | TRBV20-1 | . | CSARKTAAYEQYF | TGCAGTGCTAGAAAGACGGCGGCCTACGAGCAGTACTTC
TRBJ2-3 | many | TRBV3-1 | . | CASSPWGVTDTQYF | TGTGCCAGCAGTCCCTGGGGGGTCACAGATACGCAGTATTTT
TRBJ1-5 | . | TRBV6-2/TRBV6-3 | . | CASRPDGSNQPQHF | TGTGCCAGCAGACCCGACGGGAGCAATCAGCCCCAGCATTTT
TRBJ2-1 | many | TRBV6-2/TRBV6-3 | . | CASTSTGLNNEQFF | TGTGCCAGCACCTCGACAGGATTAAACAATGAGCAGTTCTTC
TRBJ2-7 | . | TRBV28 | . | CASSLLGGQQYF | TGTGCCAGCAGCCTTTTGGGGGGCCAGCAGTACTTC
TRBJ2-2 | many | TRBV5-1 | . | CASSLDGTVDRELFF | TGCGCCAGCAGCTTGGATGGTACGGTCGACAGGGAGCTGTTTTTT
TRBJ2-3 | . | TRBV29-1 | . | CSVTGDTQYF | TGCAGCGTTACTGGAGATACGCAGTATTTT
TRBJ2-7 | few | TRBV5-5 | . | CASSPGSQAKYYEQYF | TGTGCCAGCAGCCCCGGTTCCCAGGCTAAGTACTACGAGCAGTACTTC
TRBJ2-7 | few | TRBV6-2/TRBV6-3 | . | CASSKDKGPGEQYF | TGTGCCAGCAGTAAAGACAAGGGGCCTGGCGAGCAGTACTTC
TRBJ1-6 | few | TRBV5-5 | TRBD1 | CASSLVEGGLGSPLHF | TGTGCCAGCAGCTTGGTGGAAGGGGGCTTAGGTTCACCCCTCCACTTT
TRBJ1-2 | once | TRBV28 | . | CASSRRGLYGYTF | TGTGCCAGCAGTCGGCGGGGTCTCTATGGCTACACCTTC
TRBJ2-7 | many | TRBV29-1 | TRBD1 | CSSDRGDWEQYF | TGCAGTTCGGACAGGGGGGACTGGGAGCAGTACTTC
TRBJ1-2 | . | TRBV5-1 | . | CASSLYSYGYTF | TGCGCCAGCAGCTTGTACAGCTATGGCTACACCTTC
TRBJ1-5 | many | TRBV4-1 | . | CASSQADALSNQPQHF | TGCGCCAGCAGCCAAGCGGACGCTCTGAGCAATCAGCCCCAGCATTTT
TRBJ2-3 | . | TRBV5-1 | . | CASSSGASVTDTQYF | TGCGCCAGCAGCTCCGGGGCTAGCGTCACAGATACGCAGTATTTT
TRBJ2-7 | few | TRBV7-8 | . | CASSSPREVPYEQYF | TGTGCCAGCAGCTCCCCAAGGGAGGTACCCTACGAGCAGTACTTC
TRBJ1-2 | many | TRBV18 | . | CASSPQGGYTF | TGTGCCAGCTCACCACAAGGTGGCTACACCTTC
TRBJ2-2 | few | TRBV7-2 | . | CASSLGTGELFF | TGTGCCAGCAGCTTGGGGACCGGGGAGCTGTTTTTT